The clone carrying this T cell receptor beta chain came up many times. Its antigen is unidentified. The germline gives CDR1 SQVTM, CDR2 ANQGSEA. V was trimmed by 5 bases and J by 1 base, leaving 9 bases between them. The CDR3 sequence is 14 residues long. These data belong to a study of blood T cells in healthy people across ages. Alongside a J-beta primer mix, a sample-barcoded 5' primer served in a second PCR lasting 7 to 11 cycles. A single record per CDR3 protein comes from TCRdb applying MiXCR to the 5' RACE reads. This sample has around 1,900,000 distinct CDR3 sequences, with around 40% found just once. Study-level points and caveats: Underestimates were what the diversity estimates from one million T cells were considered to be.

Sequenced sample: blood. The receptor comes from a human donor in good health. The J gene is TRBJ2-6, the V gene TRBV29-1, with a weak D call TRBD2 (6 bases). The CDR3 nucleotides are TGCAGCGTTTCCGGGAGATCTGGGGCCAACGTCCTGACTTTC. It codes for CSVSGRSGANVLTF.